This T cell receptor (beta chain) was observed in a study of blood T cells in healthy people across ages. CDR1 and CDR2 from the germline V gene are DFQATT and SNEGSKA (reference sequence). This CDR3 region has 12 residues. It was with a sample-barcoded 5' primer and a J-beta primer mix that a second PCR of about 6 to 12 cycles was run. TCRdb ran MiXCR on the 5' RACE reads and lists one entry per CDR3 protein. The sample carries approximately 1.5 million distinct CDR3 sequences, about 42% recorded once. This receptor was identified in a woman aged 18-35 years in good health. Material for sequencing was blood. The V gene is TRBV20-1, the J gene TRBJ2-1; 9 bases agree with TRBD1. The J call may be mistaken, given a closer DNA end match to TRBJ2-7. The CDR3 protein is CRAGQGYNEQYF. CDR3 nucleotides: TGCAGGGCGGGACAGGGCTACAATGAGCAGTACTTC.